The rows below give T cell receptor beta chains drawn from one sample of a study of Graves' ophthalmopathy and Graves' hyperthyroidism. TCRdb reprocessed the multiplex PCR reads with MiXCR, giving one entry per CDR3 protein. The sample has about 620,000 distinct CDR3 sequences, about a fifth seen once. The specimen sequenced was peripheral blood. The receptors stem from a woman aged 18-29 years with stable Graves' hyperthyroidism. Some clones in this sample may be carry-over from other donors' samples. Each CDR3 is given with its conserved first and last residue. A D gene is named only where the DNA matches it firmly. Size tells how often a clone was seen (once, few, many) or the class of an expanded clone, and some rows leave it out.

J: TRBJ1-2
V: TRBV6-2/TRBV6-3
size: many
D: TRBD1
CDR3: CASSYDGTELNYGYTF
DNA: TGTGCCAGCAGTTACGATGGGACAGAGCTTAACTATGGCTACACCTTC

J: TRBJ2-5
V: TRBV5-1
size: few
D: NA
CDR3: CASSGGTGLETQYF
DNA: TGCGCCAGCAGCGGCGGTACGGGATTGGAGACCCAGTACTTC

J: TRBJ1-5
V: TRBV19
size: many
D: NA
CDR3: CASIGPYSNQPQHF
DNA: TGTGCCAGTATAGGACCATATAGCAATCAGCCCCAGCATTTT

J: TRBJ1-2
V: TRBV6-5
size: many
D: NA
CDR3: CASSSPQGGSYGYTF
DNA: TGTGCCAGCAGTTCGCCCCAGGGAGGTAGCTATGGCTACACCTTC

J: TRBJ2-7
V: TRBV15
size: NA
D: NA
CDR3: CATSRVGVGYEQYF
DNA: TGTGCCACCAGCAGAGTCGGGGTGGGGTACGAGCAGTACTTC

J: TRBJ1-1
V: TRBV7-9
size: NA
D: NA
CDR3: CASSERVRGGTEAFF
DNA: TGTGCCAGCAGCGAGAGGGTTCGGGGGGGCACTGAAGCTTTCTTT

J: TRBJ2-7
V: TRBV20-1
size: NA
D: NA
CDR3: CSASVDASYEQYF
DNA: TGCAGTGCTAGTGTGGACGCCTCCTACGAGCAGTACTTC

J: TRBJ1-1
V: TRBV20-1
size: many
D: NA
CDR3: CSASVGITGNTEAFF
DNA: TGCAGTGCTAGTGTCGGAATAACAGGGAACACTGAAGCTTTCTTT

J: TRBJ2-2
V: TRBV20-1
size: NA
D: NA
CDR3: CSVAPRGGELFF
DNA: TGCAGTGTAGCGCCGAGGGGTGGGGAGCTGTTTTTT

J: TRBJ1-1
V: TRBV27
size: NA
D: NA
CDR3: CASSLNSKAFF
DNA: TGTGCCAGCAGTCTTAATAGTAAAGCTTTCTTT

J: TRBJ1-2
V: TRBV25-1
size: many
D: NA
CDR3: CASSALREGYTF
DNA: TGTGCCAGCAGTGCCCTCAGGGAGGGCTACACCTTC

J: TRBJ2-5
V: TRBV24-1
size: few
D: TRBD2
CDR3: CATHPGRGETEYF
DNA: TGTGCCACCCACCCGGGGAGGGGAGAGACGGAGTACTTC

J: TRBJ1-2
V: TRBV10-2
size: NA
D: NA
CDR3: CASRSADTGYGYTF
DNA: TGCGCCAGCAGATCAGCAGACACTGGCTATGGCTACACCTTC

J: TRBJ2-6
V: TRBV5-5
size: many
D: NA
CDR3: CASSQDGGHVLTF
DNA: TGTGCCAGCAGCCAGGACGGGGGACACGTCCTGACTTTC

J: TRBJ2-5
V: TRBV6-5
size: many
D: TRBD2
CDR3: CASSYSSTSGRGASETQYF
DNA: TGTGCCAGCAGTTACTCTTCGACTAGCGGTCGAGGGGCCAGTGAGACCCAGTACTTC

J: TRBJ1-5
V: TRBV3-1
size: few
D: TRBD1
CDR3: CASSQAATGGFNQPQHF
DNA: TGTGCCAGCAGCCAAGCAGCTACAGGGGGCTTCAATCAGCCCCAGCATTTT

J: TRBJ2-3
V: TRBV15
size: NA
D: NA
CDR3: CATSRDRTTAPTDTQYF
DNA: TGTGCCACCAGCAGAGATCGAACCACCGCCCCCACAGATACGCAGTATTTT

J: TRBJ1-1
V: TRBV28
size: NA
D: NA
CDR3: CASSFVDYTEAFF
DNA: TGTGCCAGCAGTTTTGTGGACTACACTGAAGCTTTCTTT

J: TRBJ2-5
V: TRBV20-1
size: NA
D: TRBD1
CDR3: CSASGTGAETQYF
DNA: TGCAGTGCTAGCGGAACAGGGGCAGAGACCCAGTACTTC

J: TRBJ1-1
V: TRBV20-1
size: many
D: NA
CDR3: CSASTVQGRRTEAFF
DNA: TGCAGTGCCAGTACGGTACAGGGCCGGAGGACTGAAGCTTTCTTT

J: TRBJ2-7
V: TRBV5-1
size: many
D: NA
CDR3: CASSPWVRQKDYEQYF
DNA: TGCGCCAGCAGCCCCTGGGTACGTCAGAAAGACTACGAGCAGTACTTC

J: TRBJ2-2
V: TRBV19
size: many
D: NA
CDR3: CASRWTDTGELFF
DNA: TGTGCCAGTAGATGGACTGACACCGGGGAGCTGTTTTTT

J: TRBJ1-1
V: TRBV29-1
size: many
D: NA
CDR3: CSVGVFMNTEAFF
DNA: TGCAGCGTTGGGGTCTTCATGAACACTGAAGCTTTCTTT